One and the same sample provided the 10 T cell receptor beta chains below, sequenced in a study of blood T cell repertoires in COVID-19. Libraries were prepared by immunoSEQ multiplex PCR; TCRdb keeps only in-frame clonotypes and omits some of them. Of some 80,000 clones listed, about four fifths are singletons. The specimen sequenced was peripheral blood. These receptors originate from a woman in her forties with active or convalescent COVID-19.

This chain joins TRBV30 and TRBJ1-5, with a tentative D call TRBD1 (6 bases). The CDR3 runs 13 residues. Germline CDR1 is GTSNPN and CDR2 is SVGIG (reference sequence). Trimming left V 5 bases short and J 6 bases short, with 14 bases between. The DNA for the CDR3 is TGTGCCTGGGGTCTGACAGGCAGTCAGCCCCAGCATTTT. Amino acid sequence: CAWGLTGSQPQHF.

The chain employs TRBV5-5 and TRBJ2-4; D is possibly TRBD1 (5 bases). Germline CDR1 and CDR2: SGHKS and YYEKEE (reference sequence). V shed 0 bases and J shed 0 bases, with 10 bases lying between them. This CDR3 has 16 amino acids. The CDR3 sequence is CASSLGQRVAKNIQYF. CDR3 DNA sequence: TGTGCCAGCAGCTTGGGACAGAGAGTAGCCAAAAACATTCAGTACTTC.

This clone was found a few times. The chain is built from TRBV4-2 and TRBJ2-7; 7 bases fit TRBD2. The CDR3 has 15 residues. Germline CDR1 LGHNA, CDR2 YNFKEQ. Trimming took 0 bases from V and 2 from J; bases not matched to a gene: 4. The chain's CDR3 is CASSQDRLAPYEQYF. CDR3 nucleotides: TGTGCCAGCAGCCAAGATAGACTAGCACCCTACGAGCAGTACTTC.

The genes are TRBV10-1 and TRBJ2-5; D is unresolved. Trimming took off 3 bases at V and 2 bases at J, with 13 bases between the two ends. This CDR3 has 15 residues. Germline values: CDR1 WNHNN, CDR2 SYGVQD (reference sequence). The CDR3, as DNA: TGCGCCAGCAGTGATAATTGCCCGGTGCAAGAGACCCAGTACTTC. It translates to CASSDNCPVQETQYF.

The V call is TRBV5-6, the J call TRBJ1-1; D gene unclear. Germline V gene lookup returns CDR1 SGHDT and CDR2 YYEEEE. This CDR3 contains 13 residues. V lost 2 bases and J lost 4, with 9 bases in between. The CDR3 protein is CASSLVGSTEAFF. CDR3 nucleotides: TGTGCCAGCAGCTTAGTAGGGAGCACTGAAGCTTTCTTT.

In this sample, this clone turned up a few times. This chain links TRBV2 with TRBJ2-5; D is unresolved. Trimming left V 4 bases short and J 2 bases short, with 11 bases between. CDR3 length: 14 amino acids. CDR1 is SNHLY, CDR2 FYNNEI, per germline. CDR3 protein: CASSGVEVQETQYF. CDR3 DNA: TGTGCCAGCAGTGGGGTTGAGGTACAAGAGACCCAGTACTTC.

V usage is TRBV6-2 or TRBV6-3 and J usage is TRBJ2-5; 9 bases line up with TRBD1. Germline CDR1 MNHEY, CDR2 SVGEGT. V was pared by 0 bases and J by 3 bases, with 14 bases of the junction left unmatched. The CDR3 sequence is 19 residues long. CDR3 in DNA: TGTGCCAGCAGTTACTCAACCAAACAGGGGGCGAGCTTTGAAGAGACCCAGTACTTC. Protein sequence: CASSYSTKQGASFEETQYF.

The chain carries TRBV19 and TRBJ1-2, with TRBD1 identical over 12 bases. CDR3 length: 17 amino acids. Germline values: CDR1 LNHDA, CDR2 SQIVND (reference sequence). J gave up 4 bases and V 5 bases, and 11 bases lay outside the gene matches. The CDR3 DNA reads TGTGCCAGTAGTCCGGGGACAGGGGGCGTCACGTTCTATGGCTACACCTTC. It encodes CASSPGTGGVTFYGYTF.

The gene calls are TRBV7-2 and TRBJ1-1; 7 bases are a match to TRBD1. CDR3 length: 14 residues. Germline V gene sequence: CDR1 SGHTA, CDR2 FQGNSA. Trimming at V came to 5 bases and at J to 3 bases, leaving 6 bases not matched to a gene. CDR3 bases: TGTGCCAGCAGCGTATCACAGGGGTACACTGAAGCTTTCTTT. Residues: CASSVSQGYTEAFF.

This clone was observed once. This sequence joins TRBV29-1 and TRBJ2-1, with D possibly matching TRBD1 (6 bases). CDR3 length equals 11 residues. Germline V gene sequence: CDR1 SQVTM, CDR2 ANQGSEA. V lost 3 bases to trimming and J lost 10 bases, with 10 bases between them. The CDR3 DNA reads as TGCAGCGTTGAGGGGGCGCGGGAGCAGTTCTTC. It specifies CSVEGAREQFF.